The TCR beta chain under discussion was sequenced for a study of technical replicates of blood from a handful of donors. This CDR3 contains 15 residues. Germline V lookup: CDR1 SEHNR, CDR2 FQNEAQ (reference sequence). The V end lost 0 bases, the J end lost 5 bases, and 10 bases lay between the germline ends. Data came from immunoSEQ multiplex PCR; TCRdb stores just in-frame clones and leaves some out. The table lists some 77,000 clones, nearly 95% of them singletons, with 0.3% to 0.45% in the top ten. The sequence came from a human donor in good health. The chain couples TRBV7-9 to TRBJ1-4, with D perhaps matching TRBD1 (5 bases). The specimen was T cells isolated from PBMCs. CDR3: CASSLASGENEKLFF. CDR3 coding DNA: TGTGCCAGCAGCTTAGCTTCGGGGGAAAATGAAAAACTGTTTTTT.